The clone carrying this TCR beta chain was found once. This sample stems from a study of Ad26.COV2.S vaccination and SARS-CoV-2 variants. Overall study: Intramuscular Ad26.COV2.S doses were given once or twice, 56 days apart.

CDR1 SGHNT and CDR2 YYREEE come from the germline V gene (reference sequence). This CDR3 has 15 residues. V gave up 4 bases and J gave up 6 bases; unmatched junction bases: 11. TCRdb's copy holds only in-frame clones and misses some; the assay was immunoSEQ multiplex PCR. The repertoire has around 300,000 clones, roughly 90% of them found once; the top ten carry about 5%. Treatment: roughly 20 received Ad26.COV2.S at low or high dose, single or two shots; 5 received placebo; per-sample allocation not given. Sampling was performed 63 days after the first vaccine or placebo injection. The study used a vaccine consisting of an Ad26 vector that expressed Wuhan-strain SARS-CoV-2 spike.

The chain couples TRBV5-4 to TRBJ1-1; 8 bases agree with TRBD1. The sequence derives from a person aged 18-60 years who received the Ad26.COV2.S COVID-19 vaccine or a placebo. The specimen comprised peripheral blood, sampled in a trial of Ad26.COV2.S vaccine versus placebo. The CDR3 protein is CASSAPLQGAAEAFF. CDR3 nucleotides: TGTGCCAGCAGCGCACCACTCCAGGGGGCGGCTGAAGCTTTCTTT.